This record looks at one T cell receptor beta chain sequence and its context. The data originate from a study of long-term antiretroviral therapy in people with HIV. The immunoSEQ assay was v3.0, run at survey level. Profiled with immunoSEQ multiplex PCR; TCRdb holds only in-frame clones, not every one. The data show some 31,000 clones, around 95% seen once. Germline values: CDR1 SGHAT, CDR2 FQNNGV. The CDR3 spans 15 residues. V lost 5 bases, J lost 2 bases, and 7 bases stayed unmatched. V and J are TRBV11-2 and TRBJ2-7; 9 nucleotides line up with TRBD2. The TCR was taken from a man in his thirties or forties with HIV. Here the sequenced sample was unsorted PBMCs, taken 5.3 years after starting antiretroviral therapy. The CDR3 loop is CASSLAGGTAYEQYF. In DNA form, the CDR3 reads TGTGCCAGCAGCCTTGCGGGAGGGACGGCCTACGAGCAGTACTTC.